The rows below give T cell receptor beta chains drawn from one sample of a study of beta chain features in type 1 diabetes. Assay: immunoSEQ multiplex PCR; the TCRdb copy retains only in-frame clones and omits some. The sample contains about 650,000 clones, 9.5% to 15% of which appear only once. The sample consisted of naive CD4+ T cells from blood. The receptors shown here come from a man aged 25-45 years with type 1 diabetes. The CDR3 runs from the conserved cysteine through the conserved F or W. Each record gives: CDR3 protein, CDR3 DNA, J gene, V gene, D gene, clone size. D genes are given only for firm matches. Size is omitted from some rows. Given values are once, few, many or a class for expanded clones.

CASSNLRRDTQYF	TGTGCCAGCAGCAACCTCCGTCGAGATACGCAGTATTTT	TRBJ2-3	TRBV21-1	.	few
CASSLQDNYGYTF	TGCGCCAGCAGCTTGCAGGATAACTATGGCTACACCTTC	TRBJ1-2	TRBV5-1	.	.
CASSYSPNQPQHF	TGTGCCAGCAGTTACTCCCCGAATCAGCCCCAGCATTTT	TRBJ1-5	TRBV6-5	.	few
CASSADTAGYTF	TGTGCCAGCAGTGCGGACACGGCCGGCTACACCTTC	TRBJ1-2	TRBV2	.	few
CASNLALGPGADGYTF	TGTGCCAGCAACTTAGCGCTGGGTCCAGGGGCCGACGGCTACACCTTC	TRBJ1-2	TRBV7-2	.	.
CASSLVAGEPYEQYF	TGCGCCAGCAGCTTGGTGGCAGGGGAGCCCTACGAGCAGTACTTC	TRBJ2-7	TRBV5-1	.	.
CASSLGQVPGYTF	TGTGCCAGCAGCTTAGGACAGGTTCCTGGCTACACCTTC	TRBJ1-2	TRBV7-2	.	few
CASSYSTEGLGYTF	TGTGCCAGCAGTTACTCGACGGAGGGCCTGGGCTACACCTTC	TRBJ1-2	TRBV6-5	.	.
CASSQSGQENSPLHF	TGTGCCAGCAGCCAATCAGGGCAGGAAAATTCACCCCTCCACTTT	TRBJ1-6	TRBV16	.	.
CSGSQTGATDTQYF	TGCAGCGGCTCACAGACAGGGGCCACAGATACGCAGTATTTT	TRBJ2-3	TRBV29-1	TRBD1	.
CASSPRNRGTETQYF	TGTGCCAGCTCACCTCGGAATCGGGGGACCGAGACCCAGTACTTC	TRBJ2-5	TRBV18	.	few
CSVERLESETQYF	TGCAGCGTTGAAAGACTAGAGTCGGAGACCCAGTACTTC	TRBJ2-5	TRBV29-1	.	.
CSVSVGGTDTQYF	TGCAGCGTTTCTGTAGGGGGCACAGATACGCAGTATTTT	TRBJ2-3	TRBV29-1	.	.
CASSLQVGDTTDTQYF	TGTGCCAGCAGCTTGCAAGTTGGGGACACCACAGATACGCAGTATTTT	TRBJ2-3	TRBV5-6	.	.
CASTEGSGANVLTF	TGTGCCAGCACAGAGGGCTCTGGGGCCAACGTCCTGACTTTC	TRBJ2-6	TRBV2	.	.
CAISESGSSRDYGYTF	TGTGCCATCAGTGAGTCCGGGAGCTCGAGGGACTATGGCTACACCTTC	TRBJ1-2	TRBV10-3	.	.
CASAPRGEGTNEKLFF	TGTGCCAGCGCCCCAAGGGGAGAGGGTACTAATGAAAAACTGTTTTTT	TRBJ1-4	TRBV4-2	.	.
CASRLQDLQETQYF	TGTGCCAGCAGACTCCAGGATTTACAAGAGACCCAGTACTTC	TRBJ2-5	TRBV6-6	.	.
CASSLTSLRGPTGELFF	TGTGCCAGCAGCTTGACCTCATTGAGGGGTCCTACCGGGGAGCTGTTTTTT	TRBJ2-2	TRBV5-4	.	few
CAISEVDPNTGELFF	TGTGCCATCAGTGAGGTAGACCCGAACACCGGGGAGCTGTTTTTT	TRBJ2-2	TRBV10-3	.	few
CSGGGTDTQYF	TGCAGCGGGGGGGGCACAGATACGCAGTATTTT	TRBJ2-3	TRBV29-1	.	few
CASSAGAPGTQYF	TGCGCCAGCAGTGCGGGGGCCCCGGGGACCCAGTACTTC	TRBJ2-5	TRBV10-2	.	few
CASTGTAVSNYGYTF	TGTGCCAGCACGGGAACCGCAGTCAGTAACTATGGCTACACCTTC	TRBJ1-2	TRBV6-1	.	.
CASTRQADLAKNIQYF	TGTGCCAGCACTCGACAGGCAGATCTAGCCAAAAACATTCAGTACTTC	TRBJ2-4	TRBV2	.	few
CASSLGRSTDTQYF	TGCGCCAGCAGCTTGGGCAGGAGCACAGATACGCAGTATTTT	TRBJ2-3	TRBV5-1	.	.
CASSQILRKDTGELFF	TGCGCCAGCAGCCAGATTTTGAGAAAGGACACCGGGGAGCTGTTTTTT	TRBJ2-2	TRBV4-3	.	.
CASSLTSSGVSNEQFF	TGTGCCAGCAGCTTAACGTCTTCGGGGGTAAGCAATGAGCAGTTCTTC	TRBJ2-1	TRBV7-9	.	.
CSASYSYEQYF	TGCAGTGCTAGTTATTCCTACGAGCAGTACTTC	TRBJ2-7	TRBV20-1	.	.
CASSTTGSNSPLHF	TGTGCCAGCAGTACGACAGGGTCTAATTCACCCCTCCACTTT	TRBJ1-6	TRBV6-6	TRBD1	many
CASSLGGETEAFF	TGTGCCAGCAGCTTAGGAGGGGAGACTGAAGCTTTCTTT	TRBJ1-1	TRBV7-9	.	.
CASSQTGLTYNEQFF	TGTGCCAGCAGCCAGACAGGGCTGACCTACAATGAGCAGTTCTTC	TRBJ2-1	TRBV11-2	TRBD1	.
CASSFVVTVSNEQYF	TGTGCCAGCAGCTTCGTGGTGACAGTCTCCAACGAGCAGTACTTC	TRBJ2-7	TRBV7-8	.	.
CASRQLAGGDETQYF	TGTGCCAGCAGGCAACTAGCGGGGGGTGACGAGACCCAGTACTTC	TRBJ2-5	TRBV11-3	TRBD2	.
CAWSVGSGGSDTQYF	TGTGCCTGGAGTGTGGGTAGCGGGGGTTCAGATACGCAGTATTTT	TRBJ2-3	TRBV30	TRBD2	.
CASSLGSQGYAPLHF	TGTGCCAGCAGCTTAGGATCACAGGGCTATGCACCCCTCCACTTT	TRBJ1-6	TRBV7-2	.	few
CASSPPGLGNIQYF	TGTGCCAGCAGCCCCCCAGGCCTGGGCAACATTCAGTACTTC	TRBJ2-4	TRBV28	.	.
CASSQVGASRQTQYF	TGTGCCAGCAGCCAAGTGGGGGCCAGTCGACAGACCCAGTACTTC	TRBJ2-5	TRBV14	.	few
CSVERGGKETQYF	TGCAGCGTTGAGAGGGGGGGCAAAGAGACCCAGTACTTC	TRBJ2-5	TRBV29-1	.	.
CASSQEFLDISYEQYF	TGCGCCAGCAGCCAAGAGTTCCTGGACATCTCCTACGAGCAGTACTTC	TRBJ2-7	TRBV4-3	.	.
CASSLNRQGTEAFF	TGTGCCAGCAGTCTTAACAGACAGGGCACTGAAGCTTTCTTT	TRBJ1-1	TRBV27	TRBD1	.
CASTRNLADTQYF	TGTGCCAGCACCCGGAACCTTGCAGATACGCAGTATTTT	TRBJ2-3	TRBV7-2	.	few